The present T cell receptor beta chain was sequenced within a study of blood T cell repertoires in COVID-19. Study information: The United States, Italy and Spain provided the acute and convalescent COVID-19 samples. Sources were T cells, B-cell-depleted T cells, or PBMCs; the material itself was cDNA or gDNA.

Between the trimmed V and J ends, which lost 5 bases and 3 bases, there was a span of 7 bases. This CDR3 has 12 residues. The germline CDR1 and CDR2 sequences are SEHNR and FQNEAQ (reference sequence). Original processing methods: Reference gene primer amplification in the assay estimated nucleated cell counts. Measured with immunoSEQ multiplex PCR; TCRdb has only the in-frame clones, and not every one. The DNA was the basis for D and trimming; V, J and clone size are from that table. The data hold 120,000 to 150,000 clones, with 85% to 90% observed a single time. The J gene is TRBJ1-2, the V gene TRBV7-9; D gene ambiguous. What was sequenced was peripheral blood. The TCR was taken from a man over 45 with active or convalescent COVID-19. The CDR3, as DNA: TGTGCCAGCAGCCGATCGGACTATGGCTACACCTTC. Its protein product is CASSRSDYGYTF.